The present TCR beta chain was sequenced within a study of T cells in Graves' hyperthyroidism and ophthalmopathy. There are a few counts of this clonotype. RNA transcripts provided the source from which TCR beta CDR3 regions were amplified. With the HTBI primer set, the TCR CDR3 went through a first round of RT-PCR. TCRdb recomputed calls from the multiplex PCR reads with MiXCR, one row per CDR3 protein. The profile shows hundreds of thousands of distinct CDR3 sequences, 15% to 19% of them singletons. Trimming cost V 5 bases and J 0 bases, with 11 bases left between them. This CDR3 is 15 amino acids long. The V gene's germline CDR1 is MNHEY and CDR2 SMNVEV (reference sequence). Clinical symptoms, serum thyroxine, TRAb, thyroid ultrasound and orbital computed tomography established diagnosis.

Sequencing input: blood. The chain is built from TRBV27 and TRBJ2-1, with D uncertain. The clonotype comes from a young woman with Graves' hyperthyroidism. The chain's CDR3 is CASSTSSSSYNEQFF. The CDR3 DNA reads TGTGCCAGCAGTACCAGTTCCAGCTCCTACAATGAGCAGTTCTTC.